A single sample is the source of the 18 T cell receptor beta chains below, sequenced in a study of shared clonotypes between healthy human individuals. TCRdb's table, derived via immunoSEQ multiplex PCR, lists solely in-frame clones and lacks some. The table shows more than 850,000 clones, with 75% to 85% occurring only once. Source material: memory CD4+ T cells from PBMCs. Subset defined: CD45RA-negative fraction. These receptor sequences come from a young man in good health. Some clones in this sample may be carry-over from other donors' samples.

The rearrangement joins TRBV2 to TRBJ1-5; D remains unclear. Trimming took 5 bases from V and 4 from J, leaving 15 bases between them. This CDR3 is built from 15 residues. Germline CDR1 SNHLY, CDR2 FYNNEI. The DNA of the CDR3 is TGTGCCAGCAGTATGACGGGGATTTGGAATCAGCCCCAGCATTTT. Amino acid sequence: CASSMTGIWNQPQHF.

On this clone itself: A read error is possible here, since a much larger clone lies one base away. The chain joins TRBV21-1 to TRBJ1-1. TRBV21-1 is given as a pseudogene. The CDR3 runs 11 residues. In DNA, the CDR3 is TGTGCCAGCAGCGGGGACACTGAAGCTTTCTTT. The encoded protein is CASSGDTEAFF.

The chain links TRBV5-4 to TRBJ2-1; D ambiguous. This CDR3 is built from 15 residues. V shed 0 bases and J shed 7 bases, with 14 bases lying between them. Germline CDR1 reads SGHNT; CDR2 reads YYREEE (reference sequence). The CDR3 sequence is CASSLAGGAGNEQFF. The CDR3 DNA follows: TGTGCCAGCAGCTTGGCCGGTGGAGCCGGGAATGAGCAGTTCTTC.

This chain connects TRBV5-1 to TRBJ1-2; D possibly corresponds to TRBD1 (6 bases). Germline V gives CDR1 SGHRS, CDR2 YFSETQ. The CDR3 is 13 residues long. Trimming left V 7 bases short and J 7 bases short, with 17 bases between. Here the CDR3 DNA reads TGCGCCAGCTCTCTGGGGGGGCACAGTGGCTACACCTTC. It translates to CASSLGGHSGYTF.

The CDR3 region has the DNA TGTGCCAGCAGCGTAGACCCAGGAACCTCTGGAAACACCATATATTTT. Translating gives CASSVDPGTSGNTIYF. The chain uses TRBV9 and TRBJ1-3; D is unresolved. Germline CDR1 SGDLS, CDR2 YYNGEE. Trimming removed 0 bases from V and 0 bases from J, with 10 bases in between. CDR3 length: 16 amino acids.

The chain carries TRBV15 and TRBJ2-7, with a weak D call TRBD1 (5 bases). Germline CDR1 and CDR2: LNHNV and YYDKDF (reference sequence). The CDR3 extends over 17 amino acids. The V gene lost 2 bases and the J gene lost 0 bases, with 17 bases spanning the gap. CDR3 sequence: CATSRRLGPMSSYEQYF. The CDR3 DNA reads as TGTGCCACCAGCAGACGTTTGGGGCCAATGAGCTCCTACGAGCAGTACTTC.

The chain carries TRBV9 and TRBJ2-3; unclear D gene. The CDR3 is 15 residues long. V was shortened by 3 bases and J by 6 bases, with 17 bases between the two germline ends. The germline gives CDR1 SGDLS, CDR2 YYNGEE. CDR3 nucleotides: TGTGCCAGCAGCGCCACGGGTTGGGGTGGGGATACGCAGTATTTT. Protein: CASSATGWGGDTQYF. The whole variable domain, remainder taken from reference TRBV9 and TRBJ2-3, is DSGVTQTPKHLITATGQRVTLRCSPRSGDLSVYWYQQSLDQGLQFLIQYYNGEERAKGNILERFSAQQFPDLHSELNLSSLELGDSALYFCASSATGWGGDTQYFGPGTRLTVL.

This clone was seen once. The chain is built from TRBV5-1 and TRBJ1-3; D gene unclear. Trimming took 8 bases from V and 0 from J, leaving 12 bases between them. There are 14 residues in the CDR3. Germline-derived CDR1 and CDR2 are SGHRS and YFSETQ. The DNA for the CDR3 is TGCGCCAGTACGTTAGGCAACTCTGGAAACACCATATATTTT. This gives the protein CASTLGNSGNTIYF.

This clone came up a few times. The gene calls are TRBV10-3 and TRBJ2-3; a weak D match, TRBD2 (6 bases). The CDR3 totals 12 residues. Trimming shortened V by 9 bases and J by 0 bases, and 7 bases separated the two germline ends. Germline V CDR1 and CDR2: ENHRY, SYGVKD. The CDR3 spells CAIRGSTDTQYF. As DNA, the CDR3 is TGTGCCATTCGGGGGAGCACAGATACGCAGTATTTT.

This clone occurred a few times. The chain carries TRBV5-6 and TRBJ2-3; 13 positions agree with TRBD2. V was pared by 0 bases and J by 4 bases, with 2 bases of the junction left unmatched. Germline-derived CDR1 and CDR2 are SGHDT and YYEEEE. This CDR3 spans 16 amino acids. CDR3 DNA sequence: TGTGCCAGCAGCTTGGGGGGACTAGCGGGACCAGATACGCAGTATTTT. It is translated as CASSLGGLAGPDTQYF. The whole variable domain, filled in from reference TRBV5-6 and TRBJ2-3, reads DAGVTQSPTHLIKTRGQQVTLRCSPKSGHDTVSWYQQALGQGPQFIFQYYEEEERQRGNFPDRFSGHQFPNYSSELNVNALLLGDSALYLCASSLGGLAGPDTQYFGPGTRLTVL.

The genes are TRBV6-6 and TRBJ1-5; no firm D call. V lost 2 bases, J lost 11 bases, and 7 bases lay in between. Germline CDR1 and CDR2: MNHNY and SVGAGI (reference sequence). The CDR3 has 11 amino acids. The CDR3 protein is CASSYQGAQHF. The CDR3 DNA sequence: TGTGCCAGCAGTTACCAAGGAGCCCAGCATTTT.

This clone came up a few times. V usage is TRBV18 and J usage is TRBJ2-7, with D perhaps matching TRBD2 (5 bases). V lost 3 bases, J lost 6 bases, and 18 bases lay in between. The CDR3 contains 15 residues. In germline, CDR1 is KGHSH, CDR2 LQKENI. This chain's CDR3 is CASSPQGGSLGEQYF. CDR3 DNA: TGTGCCAGCTCACCTCAAGGCGGGTCCCTCGGCGAGCAGTACTTC. Variable domain in full (rest from reference TRBV18 and TRBJ2-7): NAGVMQNPRHLVRRRGQEARLRCSPMKGHSHVYWYRQLPEEGLKFMVYLQKENIIDESGMPKERFSAEFPKEGPSILRIQQVVRGDSAAYFCASSPQGGSLGEQYFGPGTRLTVT.

On this clone itself: Other DNA sequences in the same sample also yield this CDR3. V and J are TRBV18 and TRBJ2-7; 7 bases fit TRBD1. V lost 6 bases to trimming and J lost 2 bases; unmatched junction nucleotides: 7. Germline CDR1 is KGHSH and CDR2 is LQKENI. This CDR3 contains 14 residues. The CDR3 DNA sequence: TGTGCCAGCTCCCCTTCTCAGGGGGCCTACGAGCAGTACTTC. Translated, it gives CASSPSQGAYEQYF.

The rearrangement joins TRBV15 to TRBJ1-2; D is perhaps TRBD1 (6 bases). The CDR3 contains 15 residues. The germline V gene has CDR1 LNHNV and CDR2 YYDKDF (reference sequence). V was pared by 1 base and J by 7 bases, with 16 bases between. The CDR3 reads CATSRVEGGVSGYTF. The CDR3, as DNA: TGTGCCACCAGCAGAGTAGAGGGGGGCGTATCTGGCTACACCTTC.

The V gene is TRBV7-9, the J gene TRBJ1-2, with 7 positions matching TRBD1. Germline V lookup: CDR1 SEHNR, CDR2 FQNEAQ (reference sequence). V lost 6 bases to trimming and J lost 8 bases; unmatched junction nucleotides: 9. The CDR3 extends over 13 amino acids. This CDR3 is CASRATGSGGYTF. As DNA, the CDR3 is TGTGCCAGCAGGGCGACAGGGTCAGGCGGCTACACCTTC.

The V gene is TRBV27, the J gene TRBJ2-7; D is unresolved. CDR1 and CDR2 (germline): MNHEY, SMNVEV (reference sequence). The CDR3 has 11 residues. The V gene lost 6 bases and the J gene lost 3 bases, with 6 bases spanning the gap. The CDR3 DNA sequence: TGTGCCAGCAGAAGGGACTACGAGCAGTACTTC. Translation: CASRRDYEQYF.

A few counts support this clone. The rearrangement uses TRBV2 and TRBJ1-3; a weak D match, TRBD1 (5 bases). The CDR3 has 15 amino acids. Trimming took 4 bases from V and 0 from J, leaving 10 bases between them. The germline CDR1 and CDR2 sequences are SNHLY and FYNNEI. The CDR3 sequence: CASSVMGGSGNTIYF. The DNA of the CDR3 is TGTGCCAGCAGTGTAATGGGGGGCTCTGGAAACACCATATATTTT. Together with reference TRBV2 and TRBJ1-3, the CDR3 gives the full variable domain: EPEVTQTPSHQVTQMGQEVILRCVPISNHLYFYWYRQILGQKVEFLVSFYNNEISEKSEIFDDQFSVERPDGSNFTLKIRSTKLEDSAMYFCASSVMGGSGNTIYFGEGSWLTVV.

The rearrangement uses TRBV5-1 and TRBJ2-1; 15 bases map to TRBD2. The J segment lost 5 bases and the V segment lost 2 bases, leaving 5 bases of the junction unmatched. The CDR3 is 17 amino acids. Germline CDR1 reads SGHRS; CDR2 reads YFSETQ. The CDR3: CASSFGTSGRTNNEQFF. As DNA, the CDR3 is TGCGCCAGCAGCTTTGGGACTAGCGGGAGGACAAACAATGAGCAGTTCTTC.